The 12 T cell receptor beta chains reported below all come from one sample, sequenced in a study of blood T cell repertoires in COVID-19. Sequencing was performed with immunoSEQ multiplex PCR; in TCRdb, only in-frame clones are kept and a portion is missing. Of 15,000 to 20,000 clones listed, approximately 93% are singletons. Sequencing was done on a sample of peripheral blood. The receptors were sampled from a human donor in a cohort sampled during active COVID-19.

CDR3 sequence (DNA): TGTGCCAGCAGTGCCCAAACAGTGAGCTCTGGAAACACCATATATTTT. This encodes CASSAQTVSSGNTIYF. The genes are TRBV6-1 and TRBJ1-3; no clear D. Germline V gene data show CDR1 as MNHNS and CDR2 as SASEGT. This CDR3 spans 16 amino acids. Trimming shortened V by 4 bases and J by 0 bases, and 13 bases separated the two germline ends.

This chain's CDR3 is CASSQDSGYNSPLHF. The CDR3 region has the DNA TGTGCCAGCAGCCAAGACTCAGGGTATAATTCACCCCTCCACTTT. This rearrangement joins TRBV3-1 (or the pseudogene TRBV3-2) to TRBJ1-6, with a tentative D call TRBD1 (5 bases). The V gene's germline CDR1 is LGHDT and CDR2 YNNKEL (reference sequence). CDR3 length equals 15 residues. Trimming shortened V by 0 bases and J by 4 bases, and 7 bases separated the two germline ends.

The chain has TRBV11-2 and TRBJ2-7, with TRBD1 matching 9 bases. J was trimmed by 4 bases and V by 6 bases; bases with no gene match: 13. This CDR3 contains 16 residues. Germline V gives CDR1 SGHAT, CDR2 FQNNGV. DNA for the CDR3: TGTGCCAGCAGTCCAGGGCGGGGACAGGGTATATACGAGCAGTACTTC. Translation: CASSPGRGQGIYEQYF. The variable domain in full, completed from reference TRBV11-2 and TRBJ2-7, reads EAGVAQSPRYKIIEKRQSVAFWCNPISGHATLYWYQQILGQGPKLLIQFQNNGVVDDSQLPKDRFSAERLKGVDSTLKIQPAKLEDSAVYLCASSPGRGQGIYEQYFGPGTRLTVT.

The rearrangement uses TRBV7-9 and TRBJ1-1; TRBD1 matches at 7 bases. This CDR3 is built from 13 residues. Per the germline V gene, CDR1 is SEHNR and CDR2 is FQNEAQ (reference sequence). J gave up 5 bases and V 5 bases, and 5 bases lay outside the gene matches. As DNA, the CDR3 is TGTGCCAGCAGCCCCACAGGGGAGACTGAAGCTTTCTTT. Translation gives CASSPTGETEAFF.

The chain has TRBV4-3 and TRBJ2-7, with TRBD2 identical over 7 bases. The ends lost 2 bases at V and 5 bases at J; junction bases unmatched: 12. There are 16 residues in the CDR3. Germline-derived CDR1 and CDR2 are LGHNA and YSLEER. The CDR3 sequence: CASSQMFGLVVHEQYF. The DNA for the CDR3 is TGCGCCAGCAGCCAAATGTTCGGACTAGTCGTACACGAGCAGTACTTC.

The sample holds a few counts of this clone. The chain recombines TRBV4-2 with TRBJ2-7, with 8 bases fitting TRBD2. CDR1 is LGHNA and CDR2 is YNFKEQ in the germline V gene. The CDR3 loop spans 16 amino acids. Losses at the gene ends were 6 bases for V and 3 bases for J; bases not matched to a gene: 13. CDR3: CASSRGRTSPYYEQYF. CDR3 nucleotides: TGTGCCAGCAGTCGCGGAAGGACTAGCCCTTACTACGAGCAGTACTTC.

This chain uses TRBV27 with TRBJ2-1; 9 bases map to TRBD2. Germline CDR1 is MNHEY and CDR2 is SMNVEV (reference sequence). This CDR3 contains 16 residues. V shed 5 bases and J 3 bases; nucleotides not matched to a gene: 8. In DNA, the CDR3 is TGTGCCAGCAGTCCGGTAGCGGGAGTAAACTACAATGAGCAGTTCTTC. It codes for CASSPVAGVNYNEQFF.

This sequence joins TRBV29-1 and TRBJ1-1; 8 nucleotides line up with TRBD1. Germline V gene sequence: CDR1 SQVTM, CDR2 ANQGSEA. This CDR3 has 12 amino acids. With V trimmed by 7 bases and J by 7 bases, 8 bases remained unmatched. The CDR3 region has the DNA TGCAGCGCGGCCACCACAGGGGGTGAAGCTTTCTTT. The encoded protein is CSAATTGGEAFF. Full variable domain (rest looked up from reference TRBV29-1 and TRBJ1-1): SAVISQKPSRDICQRGTSLTIQCQVDSQVTMMFWYRQQPGQSLTLIATANQGSEATYESGFVIDKFPISRPNLTFSTLTVSNMSPEDSSIYLCSAATTGGEAFFGQGTRLTVV.

The V gene is TRBV30, the J gene TRBJ1-6, with TRBD1 matching 10 bases. Trimming at V came to 2 bases and at J to 9 bases, leaving 7 bases not matched to a gene. Germline lookup yields CDR1 GTSNPN and CDR2 SVGIG (reference sequence). The CDR3 length is 15 residues. CDR3 protein: CAWSSRGQGSSPLHF. The CDR3 bases are TGTGCCTGGAGTTCTAGGGGACAGGGGAGTTCACCCCTCCACTTT.

The CDR3 DNA sequence: TGTGCCAGCAGCGCCCGTGGATTGGAGTTTAAGCAGTACTTC. This gives the protein CASSARGLEFKQYF. V gene TRBV11-2 combines with J gene TRBJ2-7, with D uncertain. Between the trimmed V and J ends, which lost 5 bases and 8 bases, there was a span of 19 bases. Per germline, CDR1 SGHAT and CDR2 FQNNGV. There are 14 residues in the CDR3.

This clone was found a few times. The chain combines TRBV7-3 with TRBJ2-7, with TRBD1 matching 7 bases. CDR3 length equals 15 residues. Germline CDR1 SGHTA, CDR2 FQGTGA. Trimming cost V 5 bases and J 2 bases; bases outside gene matches: 9. CDR3: CASSERVGQAYEQYF. CDR3 coding DNA: TGTGCCAGCAGCGAAAGAGTCGGACAGGCCTACGAGCAGTACTTC. The full variable domain, in which reference TRBV7-3 and TRBJ2-7 provide the parts outside the CDR3, is GAGVSQTPSNKVTEKGKYVELRCDPISGHTALYWYRQSLGQGPEFLIYFQGTGAADDSGLPNDRFFAVRPEGSVSTLKIQRTERGDSAVYLCASSERVGQAYEQYFGPGTRLTVT.

The rearrangement links TRBV27 to TRBJ2-2; 7 nucleotides line up with TRBD1. The CDR3 is 13 amino acids. V lost 6 bases to trimming and J lost 11 bases; unmatched junction nucleotides: 9. The germline gives CDR1 MNHEY, CDR2 SMNVEV (reference sequence). CDR3 region: CASRETGRFELFF. CDR3 sequence (DNA): TGTGCCAGCAGGGAGACAGGGAGATTTGAGCTGTTTTTT.